The sequence of this TCR beta chain was determined in a study of OX40 agonist ivuxolimab in advanced cancers. Study context: From 23 to 79 years was the age range, with a mean of approximately 63 years, and around 84% were male. Findings and limits, study-wide: At doses 0.1 to 3.0 mg/kg, CD4+ and CD8+ clones expanded.

Germline CDR1 reads SGHTA; CDR2 reads FQGNSA. The junction had 11 bases not matched to a gene; V was cut back by 5 bases and J by 1 base. There are 17 residues in the CDR3. This clone was counted once. The antigen is not known. Excluded were patients having autoimmune disease history or systemic immunosuppression. Sampling times: baseline, cycle 4 day 1, cycle 7 day 1. Clones were sequenced by immunoSEQ multiplex PCR, and TCRdb holds only the in-frame ones, with some missing. The sample has about 71,000 clones, 94% seen once. The sequence was collected from an adult with an advanced solid tumor such as melanoma, head and neck, liver or kidney cancer. The sample here was CD4+ or CD8+ T cells sorted from blood, taken in a trial of the OX40 agonist ivuxolimab. This chain links TRBV7-2 with TRBJ2-1; 7 nucleotides agree with TRBD1. CDR3 amino acids: CASSPPGTEFSYNEQFF. In DNA, the CDR3 is TGTGCCAGCAGCCCACCCGGGACAGAGTTTTCCTACAATGAGCAGTTCTTC. Drawing the rest from reference TRBV7-2 and TRBJ2-1, the complete variable domain is GAGVSQSPSNKVTEKGKDVELRCDPISGHTALYWYRQSLGQGLEFLIYFQGNSAPDKSGLPSDRFSAERTGGSVSTLTIQRTQQEDSAVYLCASSPPGTEFSYNEQFFGPGTRLTVL.